This record concerns one TCR beta chain sequence. Its antigen remains unknown. Within the sample, other DNA sequences also encode this same CDR3. Clones were read by immunoSEQ multiplex PCR, and TCRdb kept only the in-frame ones, dropping some. This table has 380,000 or so clones, about nine tenths appearing once. Germline CDR1 reads SGDLS; CDR2 reads YYNGEE. Trimming left V 0 bases short and J 5 bases short, with 8 bases between. The CDR3 has 14 residues. The treatment is: some 19 received Ad26.COV2.S at low or high dose, single or two shots; several received placebo; per-sample allocation not given. On day 63 after the first injection, vaccine and placebo recipients gave samples. This sample was taken from a study of Ad26.COV2.S vaccination and SARS-CoV-2 variants. Whole-study results and caveats: Vaccine recipients and placebo recipients showed similar non-spike TCR breadth.

This specimen consisted of peripheral blood, obtained in a trial of Ad26.COV2.S vaccine versus placebo. The TCR was taken from a person aged 18 to 59 who received the Ad26.COV2.S COVID-19 vaccine or a placebo. This rearrangement joins TRBV9 to TRBJ2-2; tentatively, D is TRBD2 (5 bases). The CDR3 bases are TGTGCCAGCAGCGTAGCCGGGGTAACCGGGGAGCTGTTTTTT. Translation: CASSVAGVTGELFF.